This is a list of T cell receptor beta chains from one sample in a study of blood T cell repertoires in COVID-19. Measured with immunoSEQ multiplex PCR; TCRdb has only the in-frame clones, and not every one. The sample holds around 160,000 clones, approximately 80% seen once. The material sequenced was peripheral blood. These receptor sequences come from an elderly woman with acute or convalescent COVID-19. Each CDR3 is given with its conserved first and last residue. D genes are given only for firm matches. The listing skips clone size in some rows; elsewhere it reads once, few, many or a size class.

cdr3_length j_call clone_size v_call d_call cdr3_aa cdr3_nt
16 TRBJ2-5 - TRBV7-9 TRBD1 CASSLDAGGSGETQYF TGTGCCAGCAGCTTAGACGCAGGGGGCTCGGGAGAGACCCAGTACTTC
14 TRBJ1-5 - TRBV28 TRBD1 CASSEGTGKQPQHF TGTGCCAGCAGCGAAGGGACAGGGAAACAGCCCCAGCATTTT
14 TRBJ1-1 once TRBV7-9 - CASSEAIGNTEAFF TGTGCCAGCAGCGAGGCCATCGGGAACACTGAAGCTTTCTTT
15 TRBJ2-7 - TRBV27 TRBD1 CASSPRTGWNYEQYF TGTGCCAGCAGTCCGAGGACAGGGTGGAACTACGAGCAGTACTTC
14 TRBJ1-1 - TRBV5-1 - CASSLTRGNTEAFF TGCGCCAGCAGTTTGACACGAGGGAACACTGAAGCTTTCTTT
15 TRBJ1-2 - TRBV27 TRBD1 CASSPIGQGRDGYTF TGTGCCAGCAGCCCGATTGGACAGGGAAGGGATGGCTACACCTTC
15 TRBJ2-4 many TRBV19 TRBD1 CASRTGGLAKNIQYF TGTGCCAGTAGGACAGGGGGCCTAGCCAAAAACATTCAGTACTTC
16 TRBJ1-3 few TRBV30 - CACRPGRVFSGNTIYF TGTGCCTGCCGGCCGGGCAGGGTGTTTTCTGGAAACACCATATATTTT
13 TRBJ1-2 - TRBV4-1 - CASSQQGNYGYTF TGCGCCAGCAGCCAACAGGGTAACTATGGCTACACCTTC
13 TRBJ1-5 - TRBV19 TRBD1 CASSQGASQPQHF TGTGCCAGTAGTCAGGGGGCTTCTCAGCCCCAGCATTTT
14 TRBJ2-4 few TRBV10-1 TRBD1 CASGQGGDKNIQYF TGCGCCAGCGGACAGGGGGGGGACAAAAACATTCAGTACTTC
14 TRBJ2-2 - TRBV5-1 - CASSLQGGTGELFF TGCGCCAGCAGCTTGCAGGGTGGGACCGGGGAGCTGTTTTTT
17 TRBJ2-3 many TRBV3-1/TRBV3-2 TRBD2 CASSANSGGPSTDTQYF TGTGCCAGCAGCGCGAATAGCGGGGGGCCCAGCACAGATACGCAGTATTTT
15 TRBJ2-1 many TRBV15 - CATSRGGSANNEQFF TGTGCCACCAGCAGAGGTGGGAGCGCCAACAATGAGCAGTTCTTC
14 TRBJ1-4 - TRBV5-4 TRBD1 CASSSRTGDEKLFF TGTGCCAGCAGCTCCCGGACAGGGGATGAAAAACTGTTTTTT
14 TRBJ1-1 - TRBV29-1 - CSVEEPPGNTEAFF TGCAGCGTTGAAGAACCCCCAGGGAACACTGAAGCTTTCTTT
16 TRBJ1-5 - TRBV25-1 - CASSGDTGRGNQPQHF TGTGCCAGCAGTGGCGACACAGGCAGGGGCAATCAGCCCCAGCATTTT
15 TRBJ1-1 - TRBV12-5 - CASGLVLERNTEAFF TGTGCTAGTGGTTTGGTACTCGAGAGAAACACTGAAGCTTTCTTT
16 TRBJ1-3 - TRBV9 - CASSPHRSLSGNTIYF TGTGCCAGCAGCCCCCATAGGAGCCTCTCTGGAAACACCATATATTTT
14 TRBJ2-2 - TRBV5-1 - CASASTGNTGELFF TGCGCCAGCGCGAGTACGGGGAACACCGGGGAGCTGTTTTTT
14 TRBJ1-4 - TRBV5-1 TRBD1 CASRLGQGFEKLFF TGCGCCAGCAGATTGGGACAGGGTTTTGAAAAACTGTTTTTT
14 TRBJ1-2 - TRBV11-2 TRBD1 CASSPGQGSYGYTF TGTGCCAGCAGCCCGGGACAGGGAAGTTATGGCTACACCTTC
13 TRBJ2-1 - TRBV3-1/TRBV3-2 - CASSQAGRNEQFF TGTGCCAGCAGCCAAGCTGGCAGGAATGAGCAGTTCTTC
17 TRBJ1-2 - TRBV9 - CASSSGPPAPANYGYTF TGTGCCAGCAGTTCAGGGCCACCCGCGCCGGCTAACTATGGCTACACCTTC
15 TRBJ1-6 - TRBV3-1/TRBV3-2 - CASSQGSTVNSPLHF TGTGCCAGCAGCCAAGGGAGCACGGTGAATTCACCCCTCCACTTT
13 TRBJ1-6 - TRBV28 - CASTTGLNSPLHF TGTGCCAGCACGACGGGACTTAATTCACCCCTCCACTTT
14 TRBJ2-7 - TRBV6-1 TRBD1 CASSEAGQEDEQYF TGTGCCAGCAGTGAAGCGGGACAGGAAGACGAGCAGTACTTC
15 TRBJ1-4 - TRBV7-9 TRBD1 CASSFNPGQAGKLFF TGTGCCAGCAGCTTTAACCCGGGACAGGCTGGAAAACTGTTTTTT
13 TRBJ2-2 - TRBV4-1 - CASSQGGGPELFF TGCGCCAGCAGCCAAGGCGGCGGCCCGGAGCTGTTTTTT
13 TRBJ1-6 few TRBV7-9 - CASSFPQGMALHF TGTGCCAGCAGTTTTCCACAGGGTATGGCCCTCCACTTT
17 TRBJ2-5 once TRBV7-9 TRBD2 CASSPRKVAGVQETQYF TGTGCCAGCAGCCCGCGTAAGGTAGCGGGGGTTCAAGAGACCCAGTACTTC
12 TRBJ2-2 - TRBV29-1 - CSVAKNTGELFF TGCAGCGTTGCCAAGAACACCGGGGAGCTGTTTTTT
14 TRBJ1-1 few TRBV5-1 - CASSTRGESTEAFF TGCGCCAGCAGTACTCGTGGGGAGTCCACTGAAGCTTTCTTT
12 TRBJ1-1 - TRBV6-5 TRBD1 CASSTSTGKTFF TGTGCCAGCAGTACCTCGACAGGGAAAACTTTCTTT
16 TRBJ2-7 - TRBV5-1 TRBD2 CASSPGLAGGPYEQYF TGCGCCAGCAGCCCGGGACTAGCGGGGGGCCCGTACGAGCAGTACTTC
15 TRBJ1-1 - TRBV7-2 TRBD1 CASSYSGTGTPEAFF TGTGCCAGCAGCTATTCCGGGACAGGGACCCCTGAAGCTTTCTTT
14 TRBJ2-7 - TRBV6-2/TRBV6-3 - CASSYTGLNYEQYF TGTGCCAGCAGTTACACGGGACTCAACTACGAGCAGTACTTC
16 TRBJ1-3 - TRBV28 TRBD1 CASSLSGTGAGNTIYF TGTGCCAGCAGTTTATCTGGGACAGGGGCTGGAAACACCATATATTTT
15 TRBJ1-6 - TRBV6-1 TRBD1 CASSERGQGNSPLHF TGTGCCAGCAGTGAAAGGGGGCAGGGGAATTCACCCCTCCACTTT
15 TRBJ2-6 - TRBV28 TRBD1 CASSRTGAGANVLTF TGTGCCAGCAGCCGAACAGGGGCTGGGGCCAACGTCCTGACTTTC
17 TRBJ1-2 few TRBV9 TRBD1 CASSVATVVGTDYGYTF TGTGCCAGCAGCGTAGCTACGGTTGTCGGGACAGACTATGGCTACACCTTC
13 TRBJ1-4 once TRBV27 - CASSARYNEKLFF TGTGCCAGCAGTGCCAGGTATAATGAAAAACTGTTTTTT
13 TRBJ1-1 - TRBV5-1 - CASSPNGNTEAFF TGCGCCAGCAGCCCAAACGGGAACACTGAAGCTTTCTTT
13 TRBJ1-2 - TRBV24-1 - CATTDGASHGYTF TGTGCCACCACCGATGGGGCGTCCCATGGCTACACCTTC
14 TRBJ2-7 few TRBV6-5 TRBD1 CASSPNRGISEQYF TGTGCCAGCAGCCCAAACAGGGGGATTAGCGAGCAGTACTTC
16 TRBJ1-5 - TRBV27 TRBD1 CASSLFGQGAGQPQHF TGTGCCAGCAGTTTATTCGGACAGGGGGCAGGGCAGCCCCAGCATTTT
16 TRBJ2-7 - TRBV27 TRBD1 CASSKNIGQGAGEQYF TGTGCCAGCAGCAAAAATATCGGACAGGGGGCCGGCGAGCAGTACTTC
15 TRBJ2-7 - TRBV7-6 - CASSLGQGSSYEQYF TGTGCCAGCAGCTTAGGGCAGGGAAGCTCCTACGAGCAGTACTTC
13 TRBJ1-2 once TRBV28 - CASSLRQDYGYTF TGTGCCAGCAGCCTAAGACAGGACTATGGCTACACCTTC
16 TRBJ1-1 - TRBV28 - CASIPPGGRMNTEAFF TGTGCCAGCATCCCACCGGGGGGGAGAATGAACACTGAAGCTTTCTTT